The 21 T cell receptor beta chains listed next were all sequenced from one sample in a study of spatial heterogeneity in lung cancer. TCRdb called the 5' RACE reads again in MiXCR, with one record for every CDR3 protein. There are about 95,000 distinct CDR3 sequences in the sample; 7.5% to 10% occur only once, and about 7.1% lies in the top ten. Specified time point: sample taken at primary tumor resection. Whole RNA, which was extracted from tumor, nontumor lung tissue or frozen PBMC, was sequenced without any cell sorting. Sequencing used PBMCs, obtained at surgery. The origin of the receptors is a male donor with early-stage non-small cell lung cancer.

The chain carries TRBV20-1 and TRBJ2-3, with D perhaps TRBD1 (6 bases). This CDR3 comprises 12 residues. The V and J ends lost 7 bases and 4 bases respectively, with 12 bases between them. CDR1 is DFQATT and CDR2 is SNEGSKA in the germline V gene (reference sequence). CDR3 protein: CSGSEGADTQYF. The CDR3 DNA reads as TGCAGTGGGAGTGAGGGGGCAGATACGCAGTATTTT.

The V and J genes are TRBV11-2 and TRBJ2-3; D is uncertain. Germline CDR1 SGHAT, CDR2 FQNNGV. The length of the CDR3 is 15 residues. V lost 4 bases and J 0 bases, leaving 11 bases between the germline ends. CDR3 protein: CASSSPRFSTDTQYF. The CDR3 nucleotides are TGTGCCAGCAGCTCGCCGCGGTTTAGCACAGATACGCAGTATTTT.

In this sample, this clonotype turned up many times. The chain uses TRBV5-1 and TRBJ2-3; D may match TRBD1 or TRBD2 (5 bases each). The V end lost 7 bases, the J end lost 2 bases, and 14 bases lay between the germline ends. The CDR3 contains 14 residues. Germline V gene data show CDR1 as SGHRS and CDR2 as YFSETQ. The DNA of the CDR3 is TGCGCCAGCGGTTCTCAGGGAGTCACAGATACGCAGTATTTT. This translates into CASGSQGVTDTQYF.

This clonotype was seen ten or more times. The J gene is TRBJ2-7, the V gene TRBV29-1; D is possibly TRBD1 (5 bases). The CDR3 runs 13 residues. Trimming pared 5 bases from V and 7 bases from J, leaving 18 bases between. Germline CDR1 and CDR2: SQVTM and ANQGSEA. The CDR3 reads CSVSSLQVREQYF. CDR3 nucleotide sequence: TGCAGCGTTTCGTCTTTACAGGTCCGGGAGCAGTACTTC.

The chain couples TRBV10-3 to TRBJ1-2; possibly TRBD1 for D (6 bases). The CDR3 is 15 amino acids. The V end lost 2 bases, the J end lost 4 bases, and 14 bases lay between the germline ends. Germline V gives CDR1 ENHRY, CDR2 SYGVKD. CDR3 sequence (DNA): TGTGCCATCAGTGAGAAAAAGGACAGCATCTATGGCTACACCTTC. Translating gives CAISEKKDSIYGYTF.

V is TRBV19 and J is TRBJ2-3; no clear D. Germline V gives CDR1 LNHDA, CDR2 SQIVND (reference sequence). This CDR3 region has 16 residues. V shed 3 bases and J shed 1 base, with 14 bases lying between them. The DNA of the CDR3 is TGTGCCAGTAGTATTTCCTCCGGGTTCGGCACAGATACGCAGTATTTT. This encodes CASSISSGFGTDTQYF.

This clonotype has at least ten counts. The rearrangement links TRBV5-1 to TRBJ1-1; no reliable D call. The CDR3 loop spans 15 amino acids. Trimming shortened V by 1 base and J by 3 bases, and 13 bases separated the two germline ends. Looked up from germline, CDR1 is SGHRS and CDR2 is YFSETQ. DNA for the CDR3: TGCGCCAGCAGCTTGCATGGGCCGGCGGACACTGAAGCTTTCTTT. This translates into CASSLHGPADTEAFF.

The V and J genes are TRBV29-1 and TRBJ2-5, with 9 bases fitting TRBD2. Germline V gene data show CDR1 as SQVTM and CDR2 as ANQGSEA. V lost 8 bases and J lost 3; bases outside the gene matches: 13. The CDR3 consists of 15 residues. The CDR3 reads CSLSIPSGTKETQYF. DNA for the CDR3: TGCAGCCTCTCGATACCTAGCGGGACGAAAGAGACCCAGTACTTC.

This clonotype has ten or more counts. This sequence joins TRBV12-3 or TRBV12-4 and TRBJ1-6; TRBD1 matches 7 bases. With V trimmed by 7 bases and J by 10 bases, 13 bases remained unmatched. The CDR3 contains 15 residues. In DNA form, the CDR3 reads TGTGCCAGCACCGGCCCGACAGGGTCAAAATCACCCCTCCACTTT. Its protein product is CASTGPTGSKSPLHF.

This clonotype was detected a few times. The rearrangement links TRBV11-2 to TRBJ2-3, with D perhaps TRBD2 (6 bases). Germline V gene data show CDR1 as SGHAT and CDR2 as FQNNGV. The CDR3 runs to 16 residues. The V and J ends lost 4 bases and 2 bases respectively, with 16 bases between them. The CDR3 DNA is TGTGCCAGCAGCTCCCCCATCGCGGGAACCACAGATACGCAGTATTTT. It yields the protein CASSSPIAGTTDTQYF.

This clonotype was recorded at least ten times. This sequence joins TRBV6-6 and TRBJ2-1; no definite D call. Germline values: CDR1 MNHNY, CDR2 SVGAGI (reference sequence). The CDR3 has 16 residues. Trimming shortened V by 0 bases and J by 1 base, and 10 bases separated the two germline ends. CDR3 region: CASSYSSFLSYNEQFF. The CDR3 DNA follows: TGTGCCAGCAGTTACTCGTCTTTCCTTTCCTACAATGAGCAGTTCTTC.

Remarks on this clonotype: A read error may explain this, as a much larger clone is one base away. The chain has TRBV28 and TRBJ2-2; TRBD2 might be the D (5 bases). Between the trimmed V and J ends, which lost 8 bases and 5 bases, there was a span of 15 bases. Germline V CDR1 and CDR2: MDHEN, SYDVKM. The CDR3 totals 14 residues. The CDR3 sequence: CASGTLGGTGELFF. The CDR3 region has the DNA TGTGCCAGCGGCACTTTGGGCGGGACCGGGGAGCTGTTTTTT. Using reference TRBV28 and TRBJ2-2 for the parts outside the CDR3, the full variable domain is DVKVTQSSRYLVKRTGEKVFLECVQDMDHENMFWYRQDPGLGLRLIYFSYDVKMKEKGDIPEGYSVSREKKERFSLILESASTNQTSMYLCASGTLGGTGELFFGEGSRLTVL.

This clonotype came up many times. The genes are TRBV18 and TRBJ2-3, with TRBD2 matching over 12 bases. The CDR3 length is 16 residues. Trimming removed 5 bases from V and 4 bases from J; junction bases left unmatched: 7. Germline CDR1 and CDR2: KGHSH and LQKENI. The CDR3 sequence is CASSDSSGGAADTQYF. Written as DNA, the CDR3 is TGTGCCAGCTCAGACTCTAGCGGGGGGGCCGCAGATACGCAGTATTTT.

Here the CDR3 reads CASSQDRGRPDTQYF. The CDR3 DNA reads TGTGCCAGCAGTCAAGACAGGGGGCGTCCAGATACGCAGTATTTT. The V and J genes are TRBV28 and TRBJ2-3; 10 nucleotides align to TRBD1. V was pared by 5 bases and J by 4 bases, with 6 bases of the junction left unmatched. This CDR3 has 15 amino acids. CDR1 MDHEN and CDR2 SYDVKM come from the germline V gene.

This clonotype was observed a handful of times. CDR3 sequence: CASSSTSRTGELFF. The CDR3, as DNA: TGCGCCAGCAGCTCGACTAGCCGTACCGGGGAGCTGTTTTTT. The chain employs TRBV5-1 and TRBJ2-2; TRBD2 matches at 7 bases. Germline trimming cut 3 bases from V and 5 bases from J; bases unmatched to any gene: 4. In germline, CDR1 is SGHRS, CDR2 YFSETQ. The CDR3 has 14 amino acids. The complete variable domain, with remaining parts taken from reference TRBV5-1 and TRBJ2-2, reads KAGVTQTPRYLIKTRGQQVTLSCSPISGHRSVSWYQQTPGQGLQFLFEYFSETQRNKGNFPGRFSGRQFSNSRSEMNVSTLELGDSALYLCASSSTSRTGELFFGEGSRLTVL.

This clonotype was picked up many times. This chain uses TRBV5-1 with TRBJ1-5, with D perhaps matching TRBD1 (5 bases). The CDR3 covers 14 residues. V was clipped by 0 bases and J by 4 bases, with 8 bases between them. In germline, CDR1 is SGHRS, CDR2 YFSETQ. CDR3 amino acids: CASSLVAGNQPQHF. As DNA, the CDR3 is TGCGCCAGCAGCTTGGTGGCAGGGAATCAGCCCCAGCATTTT.

This clonotype showed up many times. The chain carries TRBV28 and TRBJ2-2, with TRBD1 identical over 7 bases. The CDR3 is 16 amino acids. The junction had 9 bases not matched to a gene; V was cut back by 4 bases and J by 4 bases. The germline gives CDR1 MDHEN, CDR2 SYDVKM. CDR3 nucleotide sequence: TGTGCCAGCAGTTGGTTTAGGGGGCAGGGCACCGGGGAGCTGTTTTTT. Translation gives CASSWFRGQGTGELFF.

The sample holds a few counts of this clonotype. The chain is built from TRBV7-6 and TRBJ2-7; no reliable D call. Germline V gene lookup returns CDR1 SGHVS and CDR2 FNYEAQ. CDR3 size: 12 residues. Trimming left V 0 bases short and J 7 bases short, with 7 bases between. CDR3 loop: CASSLAFGEQYF. The CDR3 DNA sequence: TGTGCCAGCAGCTTAGCGTTCGGGGAGCAGTACTTC.

This clonotype was counted once. This could be a read error, since a much larger clone is one nucleotide away. The V and J genes are TRBV3-1 and TRBJ1-4; possibly TRBD1 for D (5 bases). In germline, CDR1 is LGHDT, CDR2 YNNKEL (reference sequence). The CDR3 totals 15 residues. The CDR3 DNA follows: TGTGCCAGCAGCTCGCAGGGTGGAACTAATGAAAACCTGTTTTTT. This encodes CASSSQGGTNENLFF.

A few counts support this clonotype. V gene TRBV29-1 combines with J gene TRBJ2-4; D gene uncertain. V shed 7 bases and J shed 3 bases, with 10 bases lying between them. CDR1 and CDR2 from the germline V gene are SQVTM and ANQGSEA. The CDR3 contains 12 residues. Written as DNA, the CDR3 is TGCAGCGCCGCCCCAGACAAAAACATTCAGTACTTC. Amino acids: CSAAPDKNIQYF.

This clonotype was seen a handful of times. In DNA, the CDR3 is TGTGCCGCGGGTGAACGGGTTACGCAGTATTTT. Residues: CAAGERVTQYF. The rearrangement uses TRBV10-3 and TRBJ2-3, with a possible D match to TRBD2 (5 bases). The V gene's germline CDR1 is ENHRY and CDR2 SYGVKD. The V end lost 11 bases, the J end lost 8 bases, and 14 bases lay between the germline ends. The CDR3 loop spans 11 amino acids.